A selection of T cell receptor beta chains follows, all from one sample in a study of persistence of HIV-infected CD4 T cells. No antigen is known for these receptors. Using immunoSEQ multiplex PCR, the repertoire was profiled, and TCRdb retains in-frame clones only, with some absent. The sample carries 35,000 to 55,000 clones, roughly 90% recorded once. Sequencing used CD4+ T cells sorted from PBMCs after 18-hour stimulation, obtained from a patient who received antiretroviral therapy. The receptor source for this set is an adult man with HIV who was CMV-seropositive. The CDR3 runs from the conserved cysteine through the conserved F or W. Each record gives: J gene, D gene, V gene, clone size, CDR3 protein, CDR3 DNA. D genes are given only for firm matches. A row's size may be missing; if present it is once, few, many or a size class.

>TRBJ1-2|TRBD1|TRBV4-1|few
CASSPLPGQLEGYTF
TGCGCCAGCAGCCCCCTTCCGGGACAGCTAGAAGGCTACACCTTC
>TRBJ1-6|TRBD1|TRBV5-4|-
CASSSTGGRADNSPLHF
TGTGCCAGCAGCTCAACAGGGGGAAGAGCGGATAATTCACCCCTCCACTTT
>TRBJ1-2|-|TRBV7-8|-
CASSPRAGGGRGYTF
TGTGCCAGCAGCCCTAGGGCTGGGGGGGGGCGTGGCTACACCTTC
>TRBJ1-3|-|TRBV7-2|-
CASSEQAMVAGNTIYF
TGTGCCAGCAGCGAACAGGCAATGGTGGCTGGAAACACCATATATTTT
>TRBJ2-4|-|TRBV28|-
CASSSPLPALAKNIQYF
TGTGCCAGCAGTTCACCCCTACCCGCTCTAGCCAAAAACATTCAGTACTTC
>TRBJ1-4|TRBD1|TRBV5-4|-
CASSSGTGEKLFF
TGTGCCAGCAGCTCCGGGACAGGGGAAAAACTGTTTTTT
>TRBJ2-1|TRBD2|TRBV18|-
CASSPLAGDYNEQFF
TGTGCCAGCTCGCCCCTAGCGGGGGACTACAATGAGCAGTTCTTC
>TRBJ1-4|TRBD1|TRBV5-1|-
CASSSRGGSPNEKLFF
TGCGCCAGCAGCTCCCGAGGGGGCTCACCCAATGAAAAACTGTTTTTT
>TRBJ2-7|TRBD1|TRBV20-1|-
CSASAPGQFLTYEQYF
TGCAGTGCTAGTGCCCCGGGACAGTTCCTTACCTACGAGCAGTACTTC
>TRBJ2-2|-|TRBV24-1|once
CATSDNGPGRELFF
TGTGCCACCAGTGATAACGGTCCCGGCCGGGAGCTGTTTTTT
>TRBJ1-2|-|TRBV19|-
CASSRGLSNYGYTF
TGTGCCAGTAGCCGTGGGCTATCTAACTATGGCTACACCTTC
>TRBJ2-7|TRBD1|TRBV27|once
CASSWDRKAYEQYF
TGTGCCAGCAGTTGGGACAGGAAAGCCTACGAGCAGTACTTC
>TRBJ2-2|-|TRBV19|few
CASSIPDRNTGELFF
TGTGCCAGTAGTATCCCCGACAGAAACACCGGGGAGCTGTTTTTT
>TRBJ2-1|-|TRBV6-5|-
CASSYAGGSSYNEQFF
TGTGCCAGCAGTTACGCCGGGGGAAGCTCCTACAATGAGCAGTTCTTC
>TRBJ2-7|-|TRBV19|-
CASSIRREPFEQYF
TGTGCCAGTAGTATAAGAAGGGAGCCTTTCGAGCAGTACTTC
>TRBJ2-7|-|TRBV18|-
CASSQASDEQYF
TGTGCCAGCTCACAGGCTTCTGACGAGCAGTACTTC
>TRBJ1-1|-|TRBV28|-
CASSLGGGGRYTEAFF
TGTGCCAGCAGTTTGGGCGGGGGGGGCAGATACACTGAAGCTTTCTTT
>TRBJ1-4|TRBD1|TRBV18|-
CASSRDRGSTNEKLFF
TGTGCCAGCTCACGGGACAGGGGAAGTACTAATGAAAAACTGTTTTTT
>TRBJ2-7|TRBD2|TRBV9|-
CASSVASGAGEQYF
TGTGCCAGCAGCGTAGCTAGCGGGGCTGGGGAGCAGTACTTC
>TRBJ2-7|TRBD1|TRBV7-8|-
CASSSQTGGAVAANF
TGTGCCAGCAGCTCTCAGACAGGGGGCGCGGTCGCGGCCAACTTC
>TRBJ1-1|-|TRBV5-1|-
CASSSLNRNTEAFF
TGCGCCAGCAGCTCCCTCAACAGGAACACTGAAGCTTTCTTT
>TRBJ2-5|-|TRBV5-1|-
CASSSGQTQETQYF
TGCGCCAGCAGCAGCGGACAGACACAAGAGACCCAGTACTTC
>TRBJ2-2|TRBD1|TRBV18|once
CASSPSLAGGDAGELFF
TGTGCCAGCTCACCTAGTTTGGCAGGGGGCGATGCCGGGGAGCTGTTTTTT
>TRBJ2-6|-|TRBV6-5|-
CASSYSSISGANVLTF
TGTGCCAGCAGTTACTCGAGTATCTCTGGGGCCAACGTCCTGACTTTC
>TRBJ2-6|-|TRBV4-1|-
CASSSNSGANVLTF
TGCGCCAGCAGCTCCAACTCTGGGGCCAACGTCCTGACTTTC
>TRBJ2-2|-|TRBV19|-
CASSIGSANTGELFF
TGTGCCAGTAGTATAGGGAGCGCCAACACCGGGGAGCTGTTTTTT
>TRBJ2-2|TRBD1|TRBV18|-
CASSPPTGQGASGWLFF
TGTGCCAGCTCACCACCGACCGGACAGGGGGCATCTGGTTGGCTGTTTTTT
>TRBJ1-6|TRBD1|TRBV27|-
CASSFLTGQGLDNSPLHF
TGTGCCAGCAGTTTCCTCACGGGACAGGGGCTAGATAATTCACCCCTCCACTTT
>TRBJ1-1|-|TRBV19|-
CASSWGGTEAFF
TGTGCCAGTTCTTGGGGGGGGACTGAAGCTTTCTTT
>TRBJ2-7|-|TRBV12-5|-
CASGLVPGGQSPYEQYF
TGTGCTAGTGGTTTGGTCCCCGGGGGACAGTCACCTTACGAGCAGTACTTC
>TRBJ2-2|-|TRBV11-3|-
CASSSRGGELFF
TGTGCCAGCAGCTCCAGAGGCGGGGAGCTGTTTTTT
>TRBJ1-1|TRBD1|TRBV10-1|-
CASSRYRDSEAFF
TGCGCCAGCAGTCGCTATCGGGACAGCGAAGCTTTCTTT
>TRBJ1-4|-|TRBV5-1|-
CASSLGGDEKLFF
TGCGCCAGCAGCTTGGGGGGAGATGAAAAACTGTTTTTT
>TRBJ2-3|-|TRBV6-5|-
CASEQPSFTDTQYF
TGTGCCAGCGAGCAACCTTCTTTTACAGATACGCAGTATTTT
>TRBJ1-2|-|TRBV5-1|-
CASSLPGGYGYTF
TGCGCCAGCAGCTTACCCGGGGGCTATGGCTACACCTTC
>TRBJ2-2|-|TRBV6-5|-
CASSYSHPGPTGELFF
TGTGCCAGCAGTTACTCACATCCAGGCCCCACCGGGGAGCTGTTTTTT
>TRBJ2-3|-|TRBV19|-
CASSMDAPQLSTDTQYF
TGTGCCAGTAGTATGGATGCCCCGCAACTAAGCACAGATACGCAGTATTTT
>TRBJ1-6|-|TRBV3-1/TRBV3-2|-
CASNTRGSPLHF
TGTGCCAGCAATACTCGGGGGTCGCCCCTCCACTTT
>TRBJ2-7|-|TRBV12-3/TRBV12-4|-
CASTLGRQEQYF
TGTGCCAGCACCCTGGGACGTCAGGAGCAGTACTTC
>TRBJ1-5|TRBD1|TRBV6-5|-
CASTGQGSQPQHF
TGTGCCAGCACCGGACAGGGGAGTCAGCCCCAGCATTTT
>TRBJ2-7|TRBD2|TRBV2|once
CASSWTSGGAGQYF
TGTGCCAGCAGTTGGACTAGCGGGGGGGCCGGGCAGTACTTC
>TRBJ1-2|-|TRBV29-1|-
CSVGGVNYGYTF
TGCAGCGTTGGAGGGGTTAACTATGGCTACACCTTC
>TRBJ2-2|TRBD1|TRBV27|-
CASSPGQHTGELFF
TGTGCCAGCAGCCCGGGACAGCACACCGGGGAGCTGTTTTTT
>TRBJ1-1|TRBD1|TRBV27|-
CASSTSTGSNTEAFF
TGTGCCAGCAGCACGTCGACAGGGTCGAACACTGAAGCTTTCTTT
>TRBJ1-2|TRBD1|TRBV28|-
CASSLPRGITRGYTF
TGTGCCAGCAGTTTACCCAGGGGGATAACCCGGGGCTACACCTTC
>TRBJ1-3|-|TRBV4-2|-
CASSREGVGNTIYF
TGTGCCAGCAGCCGGGAGGGGGTAGGAAACACCATATATTTT
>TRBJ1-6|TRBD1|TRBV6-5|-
CASIPGGPNSPLHF
TGTGCCAGCATCCCAGGGGGGCCTAATTCACCCCTCCACTTT
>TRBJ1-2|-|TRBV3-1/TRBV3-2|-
CASSQAGGANYGYTF
TGTGCCAGCAGCCAAGCTGGGGGCGCTAACTATGGCTACACCTTC
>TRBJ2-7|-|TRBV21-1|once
CASSTRRTGAVEEQYF
TGTGCCAGCAGCACCAGGAGGACAGGGGCGGTAGAGGAGCAGTACTTC
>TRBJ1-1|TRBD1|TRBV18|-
CASSPPGQAPNTEAFF
TGTGCCAGCTCACCCCCGGGACAGGCCCCGAACACTGAAGCTTTCTTT